Listed below are T cell receptor beta chains from one sample, sequenced in a study of T cells in localized non-small cell lung cancer. Only in-frame clones appear in the TCRdb table, and some are missing; sequencing was by immunoSEQ multiplex PCR. The sample consists of over 25,000 clones, roughly 77% of them appearing once. Sequences were derived from peripheral blood, sampled before any cancer treatment. These receptors were collected from a male donor older than 55 with stage III squamous cell lung carcinoma. Each CDR3 is given with its conserved first and last residue. A D gene is named only where the DNA matches it firmly. Only part of the rows carry a size: once, few, many, or a class if the clone is expanded.

d_gene	v_gene	j_gene	abundance	CDR3aa	CDR3nt
TRBD2	TRBV6-6	TRBJ2-1	.	CASSPAGVYNEQFF	TGTGCCAGCAGTCCAGCGGGAGTCTACAATGAGCAGTTCTTC
TRBD2	TRBV5-4	TRBJ2-1	.	CASSATGTSGYNEQFF	TGTGCCAGCAGCGCAACCGGGACTAGCGGTTACAATGAGCAGTTCTTC
TRBD2	TRBV5-5	TRBJ2-1	.	CASSLATSGRVNEQFF	TGTGCCAGCAGCTTGGCAACTAGCGGGAGGGTCAATGAGCAGTTCTTC
.	TRBV7-9	TRBJ1-3	.	CASSLTSGNTIYF	TGTGCCAGCAGTCTTACCTCTGGAAACACCATATATTTT
.	TRBV14	TRBJ2-4	once	CASSLGGISKNIQYF	TGTGCCAGCAGCCTAGGGGGGATTTCCAAAAACATTCAGTACTTC
TRBD1	TRBV5-6	TRBJ2-2	.	CASSLGTGSRIPGELFF	TGTGCCAGCAGCTTGGGGACAGGGTCTCGAATCCCCGGGGAGCTGTTTTTT
.	TRBV6-6	TRBJ1-3	.	CASSYGGSSGNTIYF	TGTGCCAGCAGTTACGGGGGCAGCTCTGGAAACACCATATATTTT
TRBD2	TRBV7-6	TRBJ2-3	.	CASSSLAGGISTDTQYF	TGTGCCAGCAGCTCCCTAGCGGGGGGAATTAGCACAGATACGCAGTATTTT
.	TRBV7-9	TRBJ2-3	.	CASSRYEGSTDTQYF	TGTGCCAGCAGCCGATACGAGGGTAGCACAGATACGCAGTATTTT
.	TRBV5-6	TRBJ2-2	.	CASSLRDNTGELFF	TGTGCCAGCAGCCTCAGGGATAACACCGGGGAGCTGTTTTTT
TRBD2	TRBV9	TRBJ2-2	.	CASTPGGGSNTGELFF	TGTGCCAGCACCCCCGGCGGGGGATCGAACACCGGGGAGCTGTTTTTT